This T cell receptor (beta chain) was found in a study of blood T cell repertoires in COVID-19. The protocol was immunoSEQ multiplex PCR, while the TCRdb copy is restricted to in-frame clones and leaves out a portion. The sample has 300,000 to 350,000 clones, roughly 89% seen once. The sequenced sample consisted of PBMCs or T cells enriched from blood (not recorded which). The sequence derives from a woman aged 18-29 years with acute COVID-19.

CDR3: CASSADPKGTAAFF. The DNA for the CDR3 is TGTGCCAGCAGTGCGGACCCCAAAGGGACAGCCGCGTTCTTC. V and J are TRBV27 and TRBJ2-1; 7 bases are a match to TRBD1. The V gene's germline CDR1 is MNHEY and CDR2 SMNVEV (reference sequence). V gave up 5 bases and J gave up 15 bases; unmatched junction bases: 16. This CDR3 contains 14 residues.